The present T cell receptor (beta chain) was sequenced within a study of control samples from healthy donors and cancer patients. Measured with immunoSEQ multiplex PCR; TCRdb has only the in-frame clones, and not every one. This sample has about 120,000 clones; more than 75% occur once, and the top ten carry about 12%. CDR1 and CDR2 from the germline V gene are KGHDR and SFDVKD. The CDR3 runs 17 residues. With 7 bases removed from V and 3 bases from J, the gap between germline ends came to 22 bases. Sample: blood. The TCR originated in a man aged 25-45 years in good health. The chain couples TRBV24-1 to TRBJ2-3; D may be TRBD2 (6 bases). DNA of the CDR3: TGTGCCACCAGCCCACTCTGGGGAGGCAGGGAGACAGATACGCAGTATTTT. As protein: CATSPLWGGRETDTQYF.